This T cell receptor beta chain derives from a study of blood T cell repertoires in COVID-19. At the level of the study: Samples taken during acute and convalescent COVID-19 were collected in the United States, Italy and Spain. Nucleic acid was either cDNA or gDNA, and it came from T cells, B-cell-depleted T cells, or PBMCs.

CDR1 and CDR2 (germline): MNHNY, SVGAGI (reference sequence). There are 16 residues in the CDR3. The junction had 9 bases not matched to a gene; V was cut back by 5 bases and J by 0 bases. Original processing notes: From reference gene primer amplification, estimates of nucleated cell counts were derived. Libraries were prepared by immunoSEQ multiplex PCR; TCRdb keeps only in-frame clonotypes and omits some of them. That table is the source of V, J and clone size, and D and trimming were worked out from the DNA. The sample includes approximately 120,000 clones, 80% to 90% of them seen just once. This clone was observed a handful of times.

The rearrangement joins TRBV6-6 to TRBJ2-5; 7 nucleotides line up with TRBD1. The TCR sequence derives from a woman older than 75 with active or convalescent COVID-19. Sequenced material: peripheral blood. CDR3 amino acids: CASSRGQAEYQETQYF. In DNA form, the CDR3 reads TGTGCCAGCAGTCGTGGACAGGCCGAGTACCAAGAGACCCAGTACTTC.